These 2 T cell receptor beta chains came from one sample sequenced in a study of Graves' ophthalmopathy and Graves' hyperthyroidism. Transcripts of RNA were the source for amplifying TCR beta CDR3 regions. A first-round RT-PCR used HTBI primers, followed by a second-round multiplex PCR. Each CDR3 protein is one row after TCRdb ran MiXCR on the multiplex PCR reads. The sample lists around 1.1 million distinct CDR3 sequences, roughly two fifths occurring once. Material for sequencing was peripheral blood or thyroid tissue (not recorded which). Every receptor here comes from an adult man with Graves' hyperthyroidism.

Ten or more counts support this clonotype. The CDR3 DNA reads as TGCAGCGTTGGTGAGGGGGCCGGCGGCTACACCTTC. Protein product: CSVGEGAGGYTF. The genes are TRBV29-1 and TRBJ1-2, with 7 bases aligning to TRBD1. V was clipped by 4 bases and J by 8 bases; unmatched bases: 7. The CDR3 has 12 residues. The germline V gene has CDR1 SQVTM and CDR2 ANQGSEA.

The rearrangement uses TRBV14 and TRBJ1-4; no reliable D call. CDR3 size: 14 residues. V was clipped by 0 bases and J by 8 bases, with 10 bases between them. Germline V gene sequence: CDR1 SGHDN, CDR2 FVKESK. CDR3 sequence (DNA): TGTGCCAGCAGCCAAGAGAAGGTCGGAGAAAAACTGTTTTTT. Residues: CASSQEKVGEKLFF.